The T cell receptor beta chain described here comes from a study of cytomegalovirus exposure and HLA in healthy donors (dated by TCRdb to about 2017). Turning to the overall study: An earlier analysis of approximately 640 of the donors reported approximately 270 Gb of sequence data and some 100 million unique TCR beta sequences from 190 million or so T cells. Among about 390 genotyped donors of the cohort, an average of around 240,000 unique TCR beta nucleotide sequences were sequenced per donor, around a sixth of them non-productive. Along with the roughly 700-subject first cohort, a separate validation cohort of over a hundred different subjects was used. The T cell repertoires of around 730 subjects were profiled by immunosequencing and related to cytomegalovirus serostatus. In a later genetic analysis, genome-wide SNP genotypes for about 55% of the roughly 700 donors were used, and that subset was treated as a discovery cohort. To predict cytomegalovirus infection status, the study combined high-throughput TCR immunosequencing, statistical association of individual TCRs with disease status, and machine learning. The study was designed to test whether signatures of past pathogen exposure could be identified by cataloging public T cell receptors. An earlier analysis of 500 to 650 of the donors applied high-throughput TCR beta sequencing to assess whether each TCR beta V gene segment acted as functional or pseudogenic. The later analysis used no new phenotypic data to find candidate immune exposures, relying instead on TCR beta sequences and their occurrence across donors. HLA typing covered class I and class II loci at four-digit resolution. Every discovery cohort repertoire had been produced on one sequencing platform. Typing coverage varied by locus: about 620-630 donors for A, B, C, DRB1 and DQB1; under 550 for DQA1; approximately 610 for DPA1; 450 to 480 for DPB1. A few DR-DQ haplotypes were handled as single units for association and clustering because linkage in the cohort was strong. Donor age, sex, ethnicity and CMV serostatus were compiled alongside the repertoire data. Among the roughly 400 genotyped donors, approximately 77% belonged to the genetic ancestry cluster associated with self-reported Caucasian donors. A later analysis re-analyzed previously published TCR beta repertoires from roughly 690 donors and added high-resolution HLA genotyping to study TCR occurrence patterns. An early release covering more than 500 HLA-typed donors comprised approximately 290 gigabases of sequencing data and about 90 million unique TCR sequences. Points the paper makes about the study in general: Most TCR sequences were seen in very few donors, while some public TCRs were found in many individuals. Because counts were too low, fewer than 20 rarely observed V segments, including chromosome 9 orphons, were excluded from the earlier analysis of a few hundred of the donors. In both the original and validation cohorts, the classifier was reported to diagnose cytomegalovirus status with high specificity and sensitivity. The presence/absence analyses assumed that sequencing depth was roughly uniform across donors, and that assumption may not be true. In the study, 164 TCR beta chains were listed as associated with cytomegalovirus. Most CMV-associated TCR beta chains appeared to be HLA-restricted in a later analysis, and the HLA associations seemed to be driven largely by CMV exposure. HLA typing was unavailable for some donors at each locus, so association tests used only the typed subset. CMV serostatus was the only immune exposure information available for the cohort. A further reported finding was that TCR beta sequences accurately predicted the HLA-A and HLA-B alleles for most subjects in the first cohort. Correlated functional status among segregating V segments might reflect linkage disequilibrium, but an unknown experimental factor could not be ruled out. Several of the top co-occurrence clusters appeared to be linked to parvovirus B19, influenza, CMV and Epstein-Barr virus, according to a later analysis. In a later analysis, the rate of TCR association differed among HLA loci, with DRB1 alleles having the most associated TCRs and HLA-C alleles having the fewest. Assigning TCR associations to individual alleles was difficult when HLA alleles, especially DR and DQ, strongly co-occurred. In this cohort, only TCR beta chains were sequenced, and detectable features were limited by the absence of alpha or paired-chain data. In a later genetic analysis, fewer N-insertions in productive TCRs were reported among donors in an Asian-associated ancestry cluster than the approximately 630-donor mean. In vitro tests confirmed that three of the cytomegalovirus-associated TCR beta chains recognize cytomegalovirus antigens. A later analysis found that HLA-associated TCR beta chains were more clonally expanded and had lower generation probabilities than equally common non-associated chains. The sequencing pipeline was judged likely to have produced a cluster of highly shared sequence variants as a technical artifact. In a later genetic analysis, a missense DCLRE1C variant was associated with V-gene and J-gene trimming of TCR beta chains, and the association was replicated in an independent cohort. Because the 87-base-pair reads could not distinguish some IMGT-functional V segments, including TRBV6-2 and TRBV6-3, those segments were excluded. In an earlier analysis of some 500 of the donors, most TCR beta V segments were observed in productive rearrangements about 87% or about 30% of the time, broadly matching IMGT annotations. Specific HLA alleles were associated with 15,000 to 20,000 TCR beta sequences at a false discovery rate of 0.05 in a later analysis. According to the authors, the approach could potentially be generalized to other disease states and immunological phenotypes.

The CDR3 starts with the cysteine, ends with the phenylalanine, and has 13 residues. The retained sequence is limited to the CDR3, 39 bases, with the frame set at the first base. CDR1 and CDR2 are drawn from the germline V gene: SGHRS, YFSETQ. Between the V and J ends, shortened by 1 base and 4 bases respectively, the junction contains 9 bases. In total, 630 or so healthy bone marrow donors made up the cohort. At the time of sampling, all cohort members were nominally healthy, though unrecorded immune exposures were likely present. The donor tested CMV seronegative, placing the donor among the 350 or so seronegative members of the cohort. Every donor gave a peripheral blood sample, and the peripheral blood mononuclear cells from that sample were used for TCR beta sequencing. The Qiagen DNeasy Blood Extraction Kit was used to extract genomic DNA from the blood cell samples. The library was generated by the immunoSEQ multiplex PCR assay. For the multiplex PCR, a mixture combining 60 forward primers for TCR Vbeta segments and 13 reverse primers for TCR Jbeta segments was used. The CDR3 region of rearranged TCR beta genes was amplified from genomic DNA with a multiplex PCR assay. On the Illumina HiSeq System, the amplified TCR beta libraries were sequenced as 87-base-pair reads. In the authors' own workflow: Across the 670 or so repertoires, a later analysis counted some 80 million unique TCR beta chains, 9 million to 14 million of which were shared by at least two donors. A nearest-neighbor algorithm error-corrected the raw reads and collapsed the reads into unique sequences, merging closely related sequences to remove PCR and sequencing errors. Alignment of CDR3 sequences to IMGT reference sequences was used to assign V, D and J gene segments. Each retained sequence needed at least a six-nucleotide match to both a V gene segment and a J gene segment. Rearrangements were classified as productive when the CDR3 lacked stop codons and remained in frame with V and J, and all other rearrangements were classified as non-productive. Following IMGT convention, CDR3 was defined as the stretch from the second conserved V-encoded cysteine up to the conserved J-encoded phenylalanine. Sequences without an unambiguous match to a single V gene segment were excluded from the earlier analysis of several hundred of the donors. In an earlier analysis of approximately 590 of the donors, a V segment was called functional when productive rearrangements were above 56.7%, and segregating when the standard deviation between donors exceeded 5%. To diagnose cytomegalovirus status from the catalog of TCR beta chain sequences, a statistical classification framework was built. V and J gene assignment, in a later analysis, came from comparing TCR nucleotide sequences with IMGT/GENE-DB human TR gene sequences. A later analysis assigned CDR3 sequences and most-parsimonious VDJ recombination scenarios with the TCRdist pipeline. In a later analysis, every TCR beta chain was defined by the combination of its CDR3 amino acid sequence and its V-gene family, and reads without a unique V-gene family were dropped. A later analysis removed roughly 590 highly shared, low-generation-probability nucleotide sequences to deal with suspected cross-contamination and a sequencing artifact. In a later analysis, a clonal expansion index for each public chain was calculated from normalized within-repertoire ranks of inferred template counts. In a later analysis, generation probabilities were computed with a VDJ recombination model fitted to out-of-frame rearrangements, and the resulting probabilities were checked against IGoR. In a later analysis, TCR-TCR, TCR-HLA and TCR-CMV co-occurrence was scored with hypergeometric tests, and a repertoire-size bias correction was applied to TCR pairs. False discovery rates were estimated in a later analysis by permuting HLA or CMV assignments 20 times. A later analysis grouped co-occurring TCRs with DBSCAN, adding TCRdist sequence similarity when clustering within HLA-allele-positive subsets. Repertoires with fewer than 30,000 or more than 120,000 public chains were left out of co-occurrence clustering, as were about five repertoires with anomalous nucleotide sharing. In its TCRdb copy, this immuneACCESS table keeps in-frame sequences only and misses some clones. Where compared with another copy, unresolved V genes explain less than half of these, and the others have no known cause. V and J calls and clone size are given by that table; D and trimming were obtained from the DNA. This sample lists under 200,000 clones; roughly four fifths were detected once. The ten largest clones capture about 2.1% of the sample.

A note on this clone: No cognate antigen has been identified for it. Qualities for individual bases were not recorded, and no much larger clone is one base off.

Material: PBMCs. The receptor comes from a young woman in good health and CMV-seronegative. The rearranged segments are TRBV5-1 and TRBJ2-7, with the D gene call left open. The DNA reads TGCGCCAGCAGCTTGTTGGCAGGATACGAGCAGTACTTC. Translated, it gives CASSLLAGYEQYF.